The 23 T cell receptor beta chains reported below all come from one sample, sequenced in a study of response to subunit inactivated influenza vaccine. TCRdb analysed the RT-PCR reads with MiXCR anew, one entry per CDR3 protein. The sample contains hundreds of thousands of distinct CDR3 sequences, over 11% of which appear only once. The source material was PBMCs from blood, sampled 14 to 15 days before vaccination. The receptors were sampled from a man aged 50 to 60 who received an inactivated influenza vaccine.

There are a few counts of this clonotype. V and J are TRBV4-3 and TRBJ1-3; unclear D gene. Deletions cut 0 bases from V and 4 bases from J, with 7 bases between. The CDR3 loop spans 14 amino acids. Germline V gene lookup returns CDR1 LGHNA and CDR2 YSLEER. CDR3 region: CASSQDRRGNTIYF. CDR3 in DNA: TGCGCCAGCAGCCAAGATCGGAGAGGAAACACCATATATTTT.

The table lists this clonotype with a few counts. V and J are TRBV6-2 or TRBV6-3 and TRBJ2-1, with D perhaps matching TRBD1 (6 bases). In germline, CDR1 is MNHEY, CDR2 SVGEGT. Trimming shortened V by 5 bases and J by 4 bases, and 18 bases separated the two germline ends. The CDR3 length is 16 residues. The CDR3 spells CASSPDRPVRYNEQFF. CDR3 DNA: TGTGCCAGCAGTCCTGACAGGCCCGTCCGGTACAATGAGCAGTTCTTC.

This chain's CDR3 is CASRMDSNQETQYF. The CDR3, as DNA: TGTGCCAGCAGGATGGACTCGAATCAAGAGACCCAGTACTTC. V gene TRBV12-3 or TRBV12-4 combines with J gene TRBJ2-5, with a weak D call TRBD2 (5 bases). The V end lost 6 bases, the J end lost 2 bases, and 13 bases lay between the germline ends. This CDR3 contains 14 residues.

The V call is TRBV6-1, the J call TRBJ2-1; TRBD2 matches at 11 bases. CDR1 and CDR2 (germline): MNHNS, SASEGT. The trim removed 10 bases at V and 6 bases at J, leaving 11 bases unmatched. The CDR3 is made up of 15 amino acids. Here the CDR3 DNA reads TGTGCCACCGAAATACTAGCGGGAGCTGTCAATGAGCAGTTCTTC. Translated: CATEILAGAVNEQFF.

The chain combines TRBV24-1 with TRBJ2-5; 7 bases fit TRBD1. Germline CDR1 reads KGHDR; CDR2 reads SFDVKD. J gave up 5 bases and V 4 bases, and 6 bases lay outside the gene matches. The CDR3 runs 14 residues. The CDR3 is CATSDPTGTETQYF. The CDR3 DNA is TGTGCCACCAGTGACCCGACAGGGACGGAGACCCAGTACTTC.

This clonotype was seen a handful of times. The chain links TRBV20-1 to TRBJ2-2; D is perhaps TRBD1 or TRBD2 (5 bases each). The CDR3 runs to 14 residues. V was trimmed by 6 bases and J by 6 bases, leaving 17 bases between them. Germline V CDR1 and CDR2: DFQATT, SNEGSKA (reference sequence). CDR3 in DNA: TGCAGTGCCATAGGGGCGCGAGGGGCCGGGGAGCTGTTTTTT. Translation: CSAIGARGAGELFF.

This clonotype was seen ten or more times. V and J are TRBV6-5 and TRBJ2-7, with D maybe TRBD1 (6 bases). The CDR3 spans 11 residues. Germline V gene sequence: CDR1 MNHEY, CDR2 SVGAGI. V shed 8 bases and J shed 2 bases, with 7 bases lying between them. Here the CDR3 reads CASGTPYEQYF. The CDR3 region has the DNA TGTGCCAGCGGGACACCCTACGAGCAGTACTTC.

The sample holds a few counts of this clonotype. J is TRBJ1-6 and V is TRBV7-2; D is perhaps TRBD1 (5 bases). The V gene's germline CDR1 is SGHTA and CDR2 FQGNSA. V gave up 1 base and J gave up 12 bases, with 13 bases separating them. This CDR3 region has 14 residues. CDR3 sequence: CASSLGRSGLPLHF. CDR3 in DNA: TGTGCCAGCAGCTTAGGACGGTCGGGACTACCCCTCCACTTT.

There are many counts of this clonotype. V usage is TRBV12-3 or TRBV12-4 and J usage is TRBJ2-7; 7 nucleotides match TRBD1. CDR3 size: 15 residues. Trimming removed 4 bases from V and 1 base from J; junction bases left unmatched: 7. For the CDR3, the DNA is TGTGCCAGCAGTTCCCGGGACAGCCATTCCTACGAGCAGTACTTC. Its protein is CASSSRDSHSYEQYF.

This clonotype was detected many times. This sequence joins TRBV6-1 and TRBJ1-3; D gene unclear. The germline V gene encodes CDR1 MNHNS and CDR2 SASEGT. The CDR3 runs to 13 residues. Trimming pared 6 bases from V and 7 bases from J, leaving 13 bases between. DNA of the CDR3: TGTGCCAGCAGGCCCTATAGCGGTAACACCATATATTTT. As protein: CASRPYSGNTIYF.

This clonotype has a handful of counts. The chain carries TRBV5-1 and TRBJ2-7, with TRBD2 identical over 14 bases. The V gene's germline CDR1 is SGHRS and CDR2 YFSETQ. V dropped 3 bases and J dropped 1; count of bases not matched to a gene: 9. The CDR3 sequence is 18 residues long. The CDR3 region is CASSSRTSGRSSSYEQYF. The DNA for the CDR3 is TGCGCCAGCAGCTCCCGGACTAGCGGGAGGAGTTCATCCTACGAGCAGTACTTC.

The chain combines TRBV5-1 with TRBJ1-1; 8 bases fit TRBD1. This CDR3 has 13 residues. The germline V gene has CDR1 SGHRS and CDR2 YFSETQ. Losses at the gene ends were 6 bases for V and 4 bases for J; bases not matched to a gene: 5. The CDR3 loop reads CASTPTGGTEAFF. CDR3 sequence (DNA): TGCGCCAGCACTCCTACAGGGGGCACTGAAGCTTTCTTT.

The chain joins TRBV29-1 to TRBJ1-5; D call uncertain. Germline V gene lookup returns CDR1 SQVTM and CDR2 ANQGSEA. This CDR3 is built from 12 residues. V lost 6 bases and J 1 base, leaving 7 bases between the germline ends. CDR3 sequence (DNA): TGCAGCGTCAAAGGGAGCAATCAGCCCCAGCATTTT. Translated, it gives CSVKGSNQPQHF.

The sample holds many counts of this clonotype. The V and J genes are TRBV20-1 and TRBJ1-1; 8 positions match TRBD1. Germline V gene lookup returns CDR1 DFQATT and CDR2 SNEGSKA (reference sequence). The junction had 10 bases not matched to a gene; V was cut back by 3 bases and J by 4 bases. This CDR3 region has 15 residues. CDR3 sequence: CSASEVQGASTEAFF. As DNA, the CDR3 is TGCAGTGCTAGCGAGGTCCAGGGGGCGAGCACTGAAGCTTTCTTT.

This clonotype was detected a few times. This rearrangement joins TRBV12-3 or TRBV12-4 to TRBJ1-6, with 7 bases matching TRBD1. Germline trimming cut 5 bases from V and 8 bases from J; bases unmatched to any gene: 6. This CDR3 comprises 14 residues. The CDR3 protein is CASSDRETYSPLHF. DNA of the CDR3: TGTGCCAGCAGTGACAGGGAGACCTATTCACCCCTCCACTTT.

The chain couples TRBV7-6 to TRBJ2-7; D is undetermined. The CDR3 is made up of 9 amino acids. V was trimmed by 10 bases and J by 7 bases, leaving 8 bases between them. Germline-derived CDR1 and CDR2 are SGHVS and FNYEAQ. CDR3 sequence: CATVVEQYF. CDR3 nucleotide sequence: TGTGCCACCGTCGTGGAGCAGTACTTC.

This clonotype has ten or more counts. V gene TRBV7-2 combines with J gene TRBJ1-5; weak D call: TRBD1 (6 bases). The CDR3 consists of 13 residues. Germline V CDR1 and CDR2: SGHTA, FQGNSA. The germline V and J ends were trimmed by 5 bases and 4 bases, with 9 bases remaining between them. In DNA, the CDR3 is TGTGCCAGCAGCATGACAGGAAATCAGCCCCAGCATTTT. Residues: CASSMTGNQPQHF.

The chain uses TRBV6-1 and TRBJ2-2, with no clear D. This CDR3 has 14 amino acids. Germline CDR1 MNHNS, CDR2 SASEGT. The ends were cut back, 10 bases at V and 5 bases at J, with 17 bases in the middle. CDR3 protein: CATTAQRSTGELFF. The CDR3 DNA sequence: TGTGCCACCACTGCCCAGCGAAGTACCGGGGAGCTGTTTTTT.

This sequence joins TRBV5-5 and TRBJ2-7; D ambiguous. The CDR3 sequence is 16 residues long. The germline gives CDR1 SGHKS, CDR2 YYEKEE (reference sequence). V was cut by 0 bases and J by 3 bases, with 16 bases left in between. The CDR3: CASSLALGANDYEQYF. In DNA, the CDR3 is TGTGCCAGCAGCTTGGCGCTGGGTGCGAACGACTACGAGCAGTACTTC.

This chain uses TRBV20-1 with TRBJ2-5; 11 nucleotides agree with TRBD2. Losses at the gene ends were 1 base for V and 1 base for J; bases not matched to a gene: 5. Germline V gives CDR1 DFQATT, CDR2 SNEGSKA (reference sequence). This CDR3 comprises 16 residues. The CDR3 here is CSARGGLAGGQETQYF. CDR3 in DNA: TGCAGTGCTAGAGGGGGGCTAGCGGGAGGCCAAGAGACCCAGTACTTC.

The genes are TRBV7-2 and TRBJ2-3, with D unresolved. This CDR3 is 16 amino acids long. Germline-derived CDR1 and CDR2 are SGHTA and FQGNSA. V dropped 5 bases and J dropped 0 bases, with 15 bases sitting between them. The CDR3 nucleotides read TGTGCCAGCAGCCGCCCCCTGGCCCCCAGCACAGATACGCAGTATTTT. Protein sequence: CASSRPLAPSTDTQYF.

The chain is built from TRBV7-9 and TRBJ2-3; 12 bases line up with TRBD2. V shed 7 bases and J 3 bases; nucleotides not matched to a gene: 5. Germline CDR1 and CDR2: SEHNR and FQNEAQ (reference sequence). The CDR3 has 15 amino acids. CDR3 sequence: CASTATSGRTDTQYF. The CDR3 DNA follows: TGTGCCAGCACCGCGACTAGCGGGAGAACAGATACGCAGTATTTT. The whole variable domain, remainder taken from reference TRBV7-9 and TRBJ2-3, is DTGVSQNPRHKITKRGQNVTFRCDPISEHNRLYWYRQTLGQGPEFLTYFQNEAQLEKSRLLSDRFSAERPKGSFSTLEIQRTEQGDSAMYLCASTATSGRTDTQYFGPGTRLTVL.

The chain employs TRBV5-1 and TRBJ2-5; 8 bases line up with TRBD1. This CDR3 contains 15 residues. V lost 3 bases, J lost 5 bases, and 9 bases stayed unmatched. Germline CDR1 and CDR2: SGHRS and YFSETQ. CDR3: CASSWTGTIRETQYF. For the CDR3, the DNA is TGCGCCAGCAGCTGGACAGGGACAATACGGGAGACCCAGTACTTC.